This T cell receptor beta chain was identified during a study of cytomegalovirus exposure and HLA in healthy donors. In regard to this clone: Its target is unknown.

General study points: A subsequent analysis found that TCR clusters from the first cohort also tended to co-occur in the roughly 120 validation repertoires, with about 95% of cluster scores above 0. Reportedly, diagnosis of cytomegalovirus status by the classifier showed high specificity and sensitivity. In vitro experiments confirmed that three CMV-associated chains were specific for CMV antigens.

The repertoire was sequenced with immunoSEQ multiplex PCR; TCRdb's copy has only in-frame clones and lacks some. In the table there are over 50,000 clones, 90% to 95% of which are singletons. With 1 base removed from V and 0 bases from J, the gap between germline ends came to 14 bases. CDR3 size: 17 residues. From germline, CDR1 is SGHRS and CDR2 YFSETQ. V usage is TRBV5-1 and J usage is TRBJ2-1; possibly TRBD2 for D (5 bases). The sequencing sample was made of PBMCs. The sequence came from a man younger than 30 in good health and CMV-seropositive. This chain's CDR3 is CASSLPIAGDSYNEQFF. CDR3 nucleotide sequence: TGCGCCAGCAGCTTGCCCATCGCGGGCGACTCCTACAATGAGCAGTTCTTC.